The T cell receptor beta chain under discussion was sequenced for a study of T cells in narcolepsy. Clones were read by immunoSEQ multiplex PCR, and TCRdb kept only the in-frame ones, dropping some. The sample yields fewer than 35,000 clones, around 83% seen once. This clone was counted between two and nine times. The antigen is not known. Study findings and constraints: Reportedly, autoreactive clonotypes were serially detected in patients' blood but not controls'.

CDR1 is SNHLY, CDR2 FYNNEI, per germline. The CDR3 is made up of 17 amino acids. Trimming at V came to 0 bases and at J to 2 bases, leaving 4 bases not matched to a gene. The specimen was CD45RA- memory CD4+ T cells from PBMCs. The V and J genes are TRBV2 and TRBJ2-5; 12 bases are shared with TRBD2. This clonotype was sampled from a human donor with narcolepsy. The CDR3 here is CASSEAWLAGGQETQYF. The CDR3 DNA is TGTGCCAGCAGTGAAGCGTGGCTAGCGGGGGGGCAAGAGACCCAGTACTTC.